Listed below are T cell receptor beta chains from one sample, sequenced in a study of blood T cells in healthy people across ages. TCRdb processed the 5' RACE reads anew with MiXCR; each CDR3 protein has one entry. The sample shows 1.5 million to 1.9 million distinct CDR3 sequences, less than 45% of them seen only once. Material for sequencing was blood. These receptors came from a young woman in good health. Both conserved end residues are part of each CDR3. Fields, in order: V gene, clone size, D gene, J gene, CDR3 protein, CDR3 DNA. A D gene is named only where the DNA matches it firmly. Clone size is stated in some rows and not others, as once, few, many or a class when expanded.

v_gene: TRBV10-3
abundance: few
d_gene: TRBD1
j_gene: TRBJ1-4
CDR3aa: CAISVERQGPEKLFF
CDR3nt: TGTGCCATCAGTGTTGAGCGACAGGGGCCTGAAAAACTGTTTTTT

v_gene: TRBV12-3/TRBV12-4
abundance: .
d_gene: .
j_gene: TRBJ1-1
CDR3aa: CASSTRGSSTEAFF
CDR3nt: TGTGCCAGCAGTACCCGGGGTTCGAGCACTGAAGCTTTCTTT

v_gene: TRBV11-3
abundance: .
d_gene: .
j_gene: TRBJ2-3
CDR3aa: CASSPTEDTQYF
CDR3nt: TGTGCCAGCAGCCCGACGGAAGATACGCAGTATTTT

v_gene: TRBV9
abundance: many
d_gene: TRBD1
j_gene: TRBJ2-7
CDR3aa: CASSVDRVGEQYF
CDR3nt: TGTGCCAGCAGCGTGGACAGGGTGGGTGAGCAGTACTTC

v_gene: TRBV4-1
abundance: .
d_gene: .
j_gene: TRBJ2-2
CDR3aa: CASSQVRGGQTGELFF
CDR3nt: TGCGCCAGCAGCCAAGTAAGGGGGGGACAGACCGGGGAGCTGTTTTTT

v_gene: TRBV10-3
abundance: .
d_gene: TRBD1
j_gene: TRBJ1-2
CDR3aa: CATRPPTGTGVYGYTF
CDR3nt: TGTGCCACCAGGCCCCCCACCGGGACAGGGGTATATGGCTACACCTTC

v_gene: TRBV7-2
abundance: .
d_gene: .
j_gene: TRBJ1-5
CDR3aa: CASSLGSRTNQPQHF
CDR3nt: TGTGCCAGCAGCCTTGGATCGAGGACAAATCAGCCCCAGCATTTT

v_gene: TRBV7-9
abundance: .
d_gene: .
j_gene: TRBJ2-1
CDR3aa: CASSLSGRVTQFF
CDR3nt: TGTGCCAGCAGCTTAAGTGGTCGGGTCACACAGTTCTTC

v_gene: TRBV30
abundance: .
d_gene: .
j_gene: TRBJ1-2
CDR3aa: CAWSRAANYGYTF
CDR3nt: TGTGCCTGGAGTAGGGCAGCTAACTACGGCTACACCTTC

v_gene: TRBV20-1
abundance: .
d_gene: .
j_gene: TRBJ1-5
CDR3aa: CSASRGGQKGSNQPQHF
CDR3nt: TGCAGTGCTAGCAGAGGAGGACAGAAGGGGAGCAATCAGCCCCAGCATTTT

v_gene: TRBV11-2
abundance: .
d_gene: .
j_gene: TRBJ2-7
CDR3aa: CASSLAQIRGSYEQYF
CDR3nt: TGTGCCAGCAGCTTAGCCCAGATTAGGGGGAGCTACGAGCAGTACTTC

v_gene: TRBV24-1
abundance: .
d_gene: .
j_gene: TRBJ2-1
CDR3aa: CATSDLLPSPYNEQFF
CDR3nt: TGTGCCACCAGTGATTTGCTACCAAGCCCCTACAATGAGCAGTTCTTC

v_gene: TRBV6-6
abundance: few
d_gene: TRBD1
j_gene: TRBJ1-4
CDR3aa: CASSYSKVGTGDEKLFF
CDR3nt: TGTGCCAGTAGTTACTCGAAAGTAGGGACAGGGGACGAAAAACTGTTTTTT

v_gene: TRBV6-2/TRBV6-3
abundance: few
d_gene: .
j_gene: TRBJ2-3
CDR3aa: CASSYNSQDLGTQYF
CDR3nt: TGTGCCAGCAGTTACAATTCCCAGGACTTGGGAACGCAGTATTTT

v_gene: TRBV20-1
abundance: few
d_gene: TRBD2
j_gene: TRBJ2-7
CDR3aa: CSASGGAHEQYF
CDR3nt: TGCAGTGCTAGCGGGGGGGCCCACGAGCAGTACTTC

v_gene: TRBV25-1
abundance: .
d_gene: .
j_gene: TRBJ1-5
CDR3aa: CASSEIQANQPQHF
CDR3nt: TGTGCCAGCAGTGAGATACAGGCAAATCAGCCCCAGCATTTT

v_gene: TRBV4-2
abundance: .
d_gene: .
j_gene: TRBJ2-1
CDR3aa: CASSQDLFRRVYNEQFF
CDR3nt: TGTGCCAGCAGCCAAGATCTTTTCCGCAGGGTTTACAATGAGCAGTTCTTC

v_gene: TRBV12-3/TRBV12-4
abundance: .
d_gene: .
j_gene: TRBJ1-2
CDR3aa: CTSSEGRGYTF
CDR3nt: TGTACCAGCAGTGAGGGACGAGGCTACACCTTC

v_gene: TRBV20-1
abundance: .
d_gene: .
j_gene: TRBJ1-1
CDR3aa: CSARDPQGPGEAFF
CDR3nt: TGCAGTGCTAGAGACCCTCAGGGGCCCGGTGAAGCTTTCTTT

v_gene: TRBV7-2
abundance: .
d_gene: TRBD2
j_gene: TRBJ2-1
CDR3aa: CASSKSGTTAGLSYNEQFF
CDR3nt: TGTGCCAGCAGCAAGTCCGGGACTACCGCAGGGCTTTCCTACAATGAGCAGTTCTTC

v_gene: TRBV20-1
abundance: few
d_gene: .
j_gene: TRBJ2-1
CDR3aa: CSSGTDTYNEQFF
CDR3nt: TGCAGTAGCGGGACAGATACCTACAATGAGCAGTTCTTC

v_gene: TRBV20-1
abundance: .
d_gene: .
j_gene: TRBJ1-3
CDR3aa: CSARVAGSGNTIYF
CDR3nt: TGCAGTGCTAGAGTTGCCGGCTCTGGAAACACCATATATTTT

v_gene: TRBV12-3/TRBV12-4
abundance: .
d_gene: .
j_gene: TRBJ2-7
CDR3aa: CASSLRMTESSYDQYF
CDR3nt: TGTGCCAGCAGTCTACGGATGACCGAGAGCTCCTACGACCAGTACTTC

v_gene: TRBV20-1
abundance: few
d_gene: .
j_gene: TRBJ1-1
CDR3aa: CSASSVPEAFF
CDR3nt: TGCAGTGCTAGTTCGGTACCTGAAGCTTTCTTT

v_gene: TRBV6-2/TRBV6-3
abundance: .
d_gene: .
j_gene: TRBJ2-4
CDR3aa: CASSYHLQAKNIQYF
CDR3nt: TGTGCCAGCAGTTACCACTTACAGGCCAAAAACATTCAGTACTTC

v_gene: TRBV27
abundance: few
d_gene: .
j_gene: TRBJ2-7
CDR3aa: CASGRLSYEQYF
CDR3nt: TGTGCCAGCGGGAGACTCTCCTACGAGCAGTACTTC

v_gene: TRBV20-1
abundance: once
d_gene: TRBD1
j_gene: TRBJ2-1
CDR3aa: CSARVLGTGVLGEQFF
CDR3nt: TGCAGTGCTAGAGTTTTGGGGACAGGGGTTTTGGGTGAGCAGTTCTTC

v_gene: TRBV12-5
abundance: few
d_gene: .
j_gene: TRBJ2-1
CDR3aa: CASGLVPGGQETQFF
CDR3nt: TGTGCTAGTGGTTTGGTACCCGGGGGCCAAGAGACCCAGTTCTTC

v_gene: TRBV6-2/TRBV6-3
abundance: .
d_gene: .
j_gene: TRBJ1-2
CDR3aa: CASSDPGTNYGYTF
CDR3nt: TGTGCCAGCAGTGACCCGGGAACTAACTATGGCTACACCTTC

v_gene: TRBV20-1
abundance: .
d_gene: TRBD1
j_gene: TRBJ2-5
CDR3aa: CSFDREETQYF
CDR3nt: TGCAGTTTCGACAGGGAAGAGACCCAGTACTTC

v_gene: TRBV6-2/TRBV6-3
abundance: .
d_gene: .
j_gene: TRBJ2-2
CDR3aa: CASSGLKGTGELFF
CDR3nt: TGTGCCAGCAGTGGTTTAAAGGGCACCGGGGAGCTGTTTTTT

v_gene: TRBV9
abundance: .
d_gene: .
j_gene: TRBJ1-6
CDR3aa: CASSVAGDGNSPLHF
CDR3nt: TGTGCCAGCAGCGTAGCGGGGGACGGTAATTCACCCCTCCACTTT

v_gene: TRBV12-3/TRBV12-4
abundance: once
d_gene: .
j_gene: TRBJ2-7
CDR3aa: CASSPATRRSYNEQYF
CDR3nt: TGTGCCAGCAGCCCCGCGACTAGGAGGTCCTACAATGAGCAGTACTTC

v_gene: TRBV10-3
abundance: .
d_gene: .
j_gene: TRBJ1-5
CDR3aa: CAISTEGKQPQHF
CDR3nt: TGTGCCATCAGCACGGAAGGCAAGCAGCCCCAGCATTTT

v_gene: TRBV9
abundance: .
d_gene: .
j_gene: TRBJ2-3
CDR3aa: CASSVGSTFTDTQYF
CDR3nt: TGTGCCAGCAGCGTAGGGTCCACATTCACAGATACGCAGTATTTT

v_gene: TRBV29-1
abundance: .
d_gene: .
j_gene: TRBJ1-2
CDR3aa: CSGLYSHYGYTF
CDR3nt: TGCAGCGGTCTATACAGTCACTATGGCTACACCTTC

v_gene: TRBV7-9
abundance: few
d_gene: .
j_gene: TRBJ1-1
CDR3aa: CASSPSPEAFF
CDR3nt: TGTGCCAGCAGCCCCTCCCCTGAAGCTTTCTTT

v_gene: TRBV20-1
abundance: .
d_gene: .
j_gene: TRBJ2-7
CDR3aa: CSPGARNEQYF
CDR3nt: TGCAGTCCAGGGGCTAGAAACGAGCAGTACTTC

v_gene: TRBV29-1
abundance: .
d_gene: .
j_gene: TRBJ2-7
CDR3aa: CSVATGKTYEQYF
CDR3nt: TGCAGCGTTGCTACCGGCAAAACCTACGAGCAGTACTTC

v_gene: TRBV20-1
abundance: few
d_gene: TRBD1
j_gene: TRBJ1-2
CDR3aa: CSAPINRGTYGYTF
CDR3nt: TGCAGTGCACCGATCAACAGGGGGACCTATGGCTACACCTTC

v_gene: TRBV12-3/TRBV12-4
abundance: .
d_gene: .
j_gene: TRBJ1-4
CDR3aa: CASRRGTGNEKLFF
CDR3nt: TGTGCCAGCAGGCGTGGGACGGGGAATGAAAAACTGTTTTTT

v_gene: TRBV29-1
abundance: .
d_gene: TRBD1
j_gene: TRBJ2-3
CDR3aa: CSVAWTGYTQYF
CDR3nt: TGCAGCGTAGCCTGGACAGGGTATACGCAGTATTTT

v_gene: TRBV20-1
abundance: few
d_gene: TRBD1
j_gene: TRBJ2-7
CDR3aa: CSARPGQYEQYF
CDR3nt: TGCAGTGCTAGACCGGGACAGTACGAGCAGTACTTC

v_gene: TRBV11-2
abundance: .
d_gene: .
j_gene: TRBJ2-5
CDR3aa: CASSLPLSDQETQYF
CDR3nt: TGTGCCAGCAGCCTACCCCTCTCAGATCAAGAGACCCAGTACTTC

v_gene: TRBV20-1
abundance: .
d_gene: .
j_gene: TRBJ2-5
CDR3aa: CSARSHRGGETQYF
CDR3nt: TGCAGTGCTAGAAGTCACAGGGGAGGCGAGACCCAGTACTTC

v_gene: TRBV5-1
abundance: .
d_gene: .
j_gene: TRBJ1-2
CDR3aa: CASSPRDGAGYTF
CDR3nt: TGCGCCAGCAGTCCTAGGGATGGAGCTGGCTACACCTTC

v_gene: TRBV7-2
abundance: .
d_gene: .
j_gene: TRBJ1-5
CDR3aa: CASSIVAGVGNQPQHF
CDR3nt: TGTGCCAGCAGCATAGTGGCAGGGGTGGGCAATCAGCCCCAGCATTTT

v_gene: TRBV29-1
abundance: .
d_gene: TRBD1
j_gene: TRBJ2-1
CDR3aa: CSAGQGSYNEQFF
CDR3nt: TGCAGCGCGGGACAGGGATCCTACAATGAGCAGTTCTTC

v_gene: TRBV7-2
abundance: .
d_gene: .
j_gene: TRBJ1-1
CDR3aa: CASSLHGEPTEAFF
CDR3nt: TGTGCCAGCAGCTTACACGGGGAACCCACTGAAGCTTTCTTT